The entry below gives a single T cell receptor (beta chain) sequence along with its context. Its antigen remains unidentified. The data derive from a study of identical twins. General study points: Cord blood beta clonotypes present at high abundance carried fewer insertions; no such pattern appeared in memory repertoires.

A single record per CDR3 protein comes from TCRdb applying MiXCR to the 5' RACE reads. The sample includes 300,000 to 350,000 distinct CDR3 sequences, more than 9% seen only once; the top ten take around 6.9%. Germline-derived CDR1 and CDR2 are MDHEN and SYDVKM. The CDR3 totals 16 residues. Deletions cut 5 bases from V and 0 bases from J, with 16 bases between. This sample also belongs to another study, concerning yellow fever vaccine responses in identical twins.

This receptor was identified in a woman aged 18-29 years in good health. The V call is TRBV28, the J call TRBJ2-5; D could derive from TRBD1 or TRBD2 (5 bases each). Sample: CD8+ T cells sorted from blood. Here the CDR3 reads CASSEAPGPYQETQYF. The CDR3 coding sequence is TGTGCCAGCAGTGAAGCACCGGGGCCCTACCAAGAGACCCAGTACTTC.